One and the same sample provided the 15 T cell receptor beta chains below, sequenced in a study of blood T cells in healthy people across ages. A J-beta primer mix and a sample-barcoded 5' primer were used in a second PCR of roughly 7 to 12 cycles. TCRdb independently ran MiXCR on the 5' RACE reads; one entry per CDR3 protein. The table records 750,000 to 1,000,000 distinct CDR3 sequences, just under 30% of them present only once. These records were also assigned to another study, of T cells of mothers and their children.

The sample was blood. The receptors were sampled from a woman in her 40s in good health.

This clonotype was seen a few times. This sequence joins TRBV27 and TRBJ2-5; D tentatively reads TRBD1 or TRBD2 (6 bases each). CDR3 length: 16 residues. The germline V gene encodes CDR1 MNHEY and CDR2 SMNVEV (reference sequence). V was shortened by 1 base and J by 1 base, with 13 bases between the two germline ends. The CDR3: CASSLLGGGIQETQYF. As DNA, the CDR3 is TGTGCCAGCAGTTTATTGGGGGGCGGAATCCAAGAGACCCAGTACTTC.

The rearrangement links TRBV19 to TRBJ2-7; perhaps D is TRBD1 or TRBD2 (5 bases each). V lost 3 bases and J 7 bases, leaving 19 bases between the germline ends. Germline-derived CDR1 and CDR2 are LNHDA and SQIVND (reference sequence). The CDR3 is made up of 15 amino acids. In DNA, the CDR3 is TGTGCCAGTAGTATCAGGTTTGGGGCGACGGGGGAGCAGTACTTC. Amino acids: CASSIRFGATGEQYF.

The chain is built from TRBV20-1 and TRBJ1-2; a weak D match, TRBD1 (5 bases). This CDR3 has 14 amino acids. V was shortened by 1 base and J by 4 bases, with 13 bases between the two germline ends. CDR1 and CDR2 from the germline V gene are DFQATT and SNEGSKA (reference sequence). The CDR3 nucleotides read TGCAGTGCTAGAGTGTCGGGACGAAGCTATGGCTACACCTTC. Protein: CSARVSGRSYGYTF.

This clonotype was counted at least ten times. The rearrangement joins TRBV10-3 to TRBJ2-7; D is perhaps TRBD1 (6 bases). Germline V CDR1 and CDR2: ENHRY, SYGVKD. Trimming cost V 3 bases and J 2 bases, with 14 bases left between them. This CDR3 comprises 15 residues. This chain's CDR3 is CAISDTGTTTYEQYF. Written as DNA, the CDR3 is TGTGCCATCAGTGATACCGGGACAACAACCTACGAGCAGTACTTC.

The chain employs TRBV9 and TRBJ2-1; D may correspond to TRBD1 or TRBD2 (6 bases each). Germline CDR1 and CDR2: SGDLS and YYNGEE. The CDR3 is 14 residues long. Trimming stripped 6 bases from V and 3 bases from J, with 13 bases between. The CDR3 spells CASNQRGLYNEQFF. Here the CDR3 DNA reads TGTGCCAGCAACCAACGGGGGCTCTACAATGAGCAGTTCTTC.

The gene calls are TRBV6-5 and TRBJ2-5, with 9 bases lining up with TRBD1. The assigned J gene may be wrong: the sequence end matches TRBJ2-7 better. CDR1 is MNHEY and CDR2 is SVGAGI in the germline V gene. The CDR3 is 14 residues long. The CDR3 is CASSQGTGTHEQYF. CDR3 bases: TGTGCCAGCAGCCAGGGGACAGGGACCCACGAGCAGTACTTC.

This clonotype has just a few counts. This chain uses TRBV24-1 with TRBJ2-3; D remains unclear. Germline assignment: CDR1 KGHDR and CDR2 SFDVKD. The CDR3 is made up of 11 amino acids. V was shortened by 4 bases and J by 5 bases, with 3 bases between the two germline ends. The CDR3 nucleotides are TGTGCCACCAGTGAGCGAGATACGCAGTATTTT. Encoded protein: CATSERDTQYF.

Ten or more counts support this clonotype. The chain carries TRBV20-1 and TRBJ2-7; D uncertain. Trimming shortened V by 0 bases and J by 3 bases, and 12 bases separated the two germline ends. The CDR3 is 14 amino acids. Germline CDR1 is DFQATT and CDR2 is SNEGSKA (reference sequence). CDR3 loop: CSARDPPQVYEQYF. CDR3 sequence (DNA): TGCAGTGCTAGAGATCCCCCGCAGGTCTACGAGCAGTACTTC.

The chain employs TRBV4-1 and TRBJ1-5; tentatively, D is TRBD1 (5 bases). V lost 0 bases and J lost 1, with 13 bases in between. The CDR3 is 17 amino acids. Germline CDR1 and CDR2: MGHRA and YSYEKL. In nucleotides, the CDR3 is TGCGCCAGCAGCCAAGAGGGCCAGGGAGTAAGCAATCAGCCCCAGCATTTT. It is translated as CASSQEGQGVSNQPQHF.

This clonotype was counted between two and nine times. Just one base apart from a much larger clone, this may be a read error. The CDR3 sequence: CAGSQGRSYEQYF. In nucleotides, the CDR3 is TGCGCCGGCAGCCAAGGCAGATCCTACGAGCAGTACTTC. This chain uses TRBV4-1 with TRBJ2-4; D remains ambiguous. The J call may be faulty, since TRBJ2-7 better matches the DNA end. The CDR3 spans 13 residues. Germline V gives CDR1 MGHRA, CDR2 YSYEKL.

This clonotype has at least ten counts. The chain uses TRBV27 and TRBJ2-5; 8 bases fit TRBD1. This CDR3 is 17 amino acids long. Germline loops: CDR1 MNHEY, CDR2 SMNVEV (reference sequence). J lost 7 bases, V lost 3 bases, and 16 bases had no gene match. The CDR3 coding sequence is TGTGCCAGCAGTTTTGGGTACGAGACAGGGGCGTACAGGACCCAGTACTTC. This sequence encodes CASSFGYETGAYRTQYF.

V is TRBV9 and J is TRBJ1-2; D gene unclear. CDR3 length: 14 residues. V dropped 2 bases and J dropped 8 bases, with 16 bases sitting between them. Germline CDR1 SGDLS, CDR2 YYNGEE. CDR3 DNA sequence: TGTGCCAGCAGCGTGATGACGGAGCGCGGGGGCTACACCTTC. It codes for CASSVMTERGGYTF.

This clonotype has a count of ten or more. The genes are TRBV29-1 and TRBJ2-7, with 9 bases that match TRBD1. With 5 bases clipped from V and 7 bases from J, the junction kept 9 bases outside the gene matches. The germline gives CDR1 SQVTM, CDR2 ANQGSEA. CDR3 length: 13 amino acids. The CDR3 region has the DNA TGCAGCGTTACTACAGGGGGCTCCGGGGAGCAGTACTTC. Protein product: CSVTTGGSGEQYF.

The chain employs TRBV7-9 and TRBJ1-4; 7 bases match TRBD1. Losses at the gene ends were 3 bases for V and 12 bases for J; bases not matched to a gene: 7. CDR1 is SEHNR and CDR2 is FQNEAQ in the germline V gene (reference sequence). This CDR3 has 13 residues. CDR3 sequence (DNA): TGTGCCAGCAGCTTTACACAGGGGTTTGAACTGTTTTTT. This sequence encodes CASSFTQGFELFF.

This clonotype was recorded a few times. CDR3: CASSLEGGWYNEQFF. CDR3 bases: TGCGCCAGCAGCCTGGAAGGGGGCTGGTACAATGAGCAGTTCTTC. The chain is built from TRBV5-1 and TRBJ2-1, with 7 bases matching TRBD1. The CDR3 runs to 15 residues. Germline V CDR1 and CDR2: SGHRS, YFSETQ. V was clipped by 4 bases and J by 4 bases; unmatched bases: 8.